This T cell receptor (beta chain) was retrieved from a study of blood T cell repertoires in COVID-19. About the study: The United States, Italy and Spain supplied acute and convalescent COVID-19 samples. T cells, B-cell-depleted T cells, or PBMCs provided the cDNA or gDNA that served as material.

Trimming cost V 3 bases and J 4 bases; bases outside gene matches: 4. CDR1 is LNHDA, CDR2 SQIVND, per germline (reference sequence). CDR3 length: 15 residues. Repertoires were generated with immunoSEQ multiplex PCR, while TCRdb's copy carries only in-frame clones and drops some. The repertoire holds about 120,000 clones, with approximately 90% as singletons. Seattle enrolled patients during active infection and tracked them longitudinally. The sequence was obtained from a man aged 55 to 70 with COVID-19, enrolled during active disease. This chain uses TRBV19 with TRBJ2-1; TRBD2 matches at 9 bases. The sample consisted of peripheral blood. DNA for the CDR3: TGTGCCAGTAGTATTAGCGGGGGTGGTTACAATGAGCAGTTCTTC. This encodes CASSISGGGYNEQFF.